This TCR beta chain was sequenced during a study of blood T cell repertoires in COVID-19 (TCRdb year 2020). With respect to the entire study: Samples from collaborators originated in the United States, Italy and Spain and spanned both the acute and convalescent phases of COVID-19. Deeply sampled blood TCRbeta repertoires from subjects exposed to, actively infected with, or recovered from COVID-19 were included in the dataset. Samples were obtained from the ongoing ImmuneRACE study (first 160 participants) and from over 1,000 subjects provided by 6 global collaborators. The sample metadata nearly always contained a de-identified subject ID, COVID-19 status, age in years and sex. A freely available public database, intended as a resource for researchers studying the immune response to SARS-CoV-2, is where the repertoires were released. The material from the prospective study consisted of cDNA or gDNA derived from T cells, B-cell-depleted T cells, or PBMCs. Where available, HLA class I and class II types were taken from metadata supplied by the sample provider and were not determined by assay-based typing. Here is what the overall study found, with its caveats: Clinical and demographic metadata were provided uncurated, with the amount varying by source and participant.

Collaborating institutions collected whole blood in K2EDTA tubes following their own protocols. Collaborator samples were shipped for TCRbeta analysis as frozen whole blood, isolated PBMCs, or DNA extracted from either sample type. The immunoSEQ Assay, a bias-controlled multiplex PCR, was used to amplify TCRbeta CDR3 regions from genomic DNA. The study's own analysis went as follows. The number of nucleated cells in each sample was estimated from the amplification of reference gene primers within the assay. To quantify the absolute abundance of each unique TCRbeta CDR3 rearrangement, sequence reads were collapsed and filtered. For each sample, productive Simpson clonality was calculated as the square root of Simpson's diversity index across productive rearrangements. Held by TCRdb, this immuneACCESS table contains in-frame sequences only and omits some clones. Under half of the omission traces to an unresolved V gene where checked; the cause of the rest is unknown. For V, J and clone size, that table is used; D and trimming come from the DNA. In this sample the table shows roughly 320,000 clones, around 84% of which occur a single time. Around 1.2% of the sample is held by the ten biggest clonotypes.

Worth noting for this clone: Its antigen specificity is not known. It has no much larger one-base neighbor in the sample; base qualities were not kept.

This TCR was recovered from a man aged 65 to 85 with acute or convalescent COVID-19. Sequencing was carried out using peripheral blood.

This receptor carries the CDR3 CASSTLTGAFLTGELFF. The nucleotides are TGCGCCAGCAGCACCCTGACAGGGGCGTTCTTAACCGGGGAGCTGTTTTTT. This chain joins TRBV5-1 to TRBJ2-2, with 8 junctional bases fitting TRBD1. V ends up 4 bases short and J 5 bases short, with an unmatched junction base count of 13. The CDR3 covers 17 residues, taking in both the cysteine and the phenylalanine. Only the CDR3 DNA stays, 51 bases, in frame from base 1. CDR1 and CDR2 are read off the germline V gene as SGHRS and YFSETQ. Where the CDR3 stops, the reference TRBV5-1 and TRBJ2-2 genes take over; the full variable domain is KAGVTQTPRYLIKTRGQQVTLSCSPISGHRSVSWYQQTPGQGLQFLFEYFSETQRNKGNFPGRFSGRQFSNSRSEMNVSTLELGDSALYLCASSTLTGAFLTGELFFGEGSRLTVL.